Here is one T cell receptor beta chain with its context. Its target is unknown. TCR beta CDR3 regions were amplified from RNA. Primed by the HTBI set, a first-round RT-PCR was run on the TCR CDR3. Each CDR3 protein is one row after TCRdb ran MiXCR on the multiplex PCR reads. This table holds 500,000 to 550,000 distinct CDR3 sequences, around 20% found once. V was trimmed by 2 bases and J by 0 bases, leaving 5 bases between them. The germline V gene has CDR1 MNHEY and CDR2 SVGAGI. The CDR3 has 14 amino acids. The record originates from a study of T cells in Graves' hyperthyroidism and ophthalmopathy. Broader study findings: Most thyroid clonotypes expanded above 0.001 appeared in blood too. Before onset, ophthalmopathy was predicted by the model a median around 6 months earlier.

Sequences were obtained from blood. The chain recombines TRBV6-5 with TRBJ1-5; D is unclear. The TCR sequence derives from a man aged 35 to 55 with Graves' ophthalmopathy. The CDR3 spells CASSYGHSNQPQHF. The CDR3 DNA is TGTGCCAGCAGTTACGGGCATAGCAATCAGCCCCAGCATTTT.